What follows are 18 T cell receptor beta chains derived from one specimen sequenced in a study of beta chain features in type 1 diabetes. Of the isolated RNA, all was reverse transcribed, and so the sequenced material was expressed TCRB transcripts. The assay was immunoSEQ multiplex PCR, and TCRdb's table has in-frame clones only and misses some. The profile shows some 900,000 clones, 15% to 20% of them singletons. Sequencing was performed on naive CD4+ T cells from blood. Source of these receptors: a woman under 30 in good health.

This clone showed up just a few times. Within the sample, other DNA sequences also encode this same CDR3. The CDR3: CASSVGEGPYEQYF. CDR3 in DNA: TGTGCCAGCAGCGTAGGGGAAGGGCCCTACGAGCAGTACTTC. This sequence joins TRBV9 and TRBJ2-7; D not certain. The CDR3 has 14 residues. The germline V and J ends were trimmed by 0 bases and 2 bases, with 9 bases remaining between them. Germline CDR1 reads SGDLS; CDR2 reads YYNGEE.

The chain combines TRBV10-3 with TRBJ1-1; 9 positions agree with TRBD1. V gave up 4 bases and J gave up 4 bases; unmatched junction bases: 7. CDR3 length equals 15 residues. The germline V gene encodes CDR1 ENHRY and CDR2 SYGVKD. Here the CDR3 reads CAISGLGQGTTEAFF. The DNA for the CDR3 is TGTGCCATCAGTGGTCTTGGACAGGGGACCACTGAAGCTTTCTTT.

There are a few counts of this clone. The rearrangement joins TRBV4-3 to TRBJ2-2; D tentatively reads TRBD1 or TRBD2 (6 bases each). V was trimmed by 0 bases and J by 5 bases, leaving 13 bases between them. The CDR3 has 16 residues. The germline V gene encodes CDR1 LGHNA and CDR2 YSLEER. This chain's CDR3 is CASSQEPGGSTGELFF. The CDR3 nucleotides read TGCGCCAGCAGCCAAGAACCCGGGGGCAGTACCGGGGAGCTGTTTTTT.

The rearrangement uses TRBV19 and TRBJ1-5; 10 bases are a match to TRBD1. Germline trimming cut 7 bases from V and 4 bases from J; bases unmatched to any gene: 10. The CDR3 has 16 amino acids. CDR1 and CDR2 from the germline V gene are LNHDA and SQIVND (reference sequence). Written as DNA, the CDR3 is TGTGCCAGTATTGGGCCGACAGGGGGCGCGAATCAGCCCCAGCATTTT. Encoded protein: CASIGPTGGANQPQHF.

This sequence joins TRBV6-5 and TRBJ2-3; 8 positions match TRBD2. The germline V gene encodes CDR1 MNHEY and CDR2 SVGAGI. CDR3 length: 14 amino acids. Trimming removed 6 bases from V and 5 bases from J; junction bases left unmatched: 7. The CDR3 nucleotides read TGTGCCAGCAGCTCCGGGACTAGGAAAGATACGCAGTATTTT. Encoded protein: CASSSGTRKDTQYF.

This clone was seen a few times. The chain links TRBV28 to TRBJ2-1; 11 bases match TRBD2. V was pared by 6 bases and J by 4 bases, with 8 bases of the junction left unmatched. The CDR3 is 16 residues long. Germline CDR1 reads MDHEN; CDR2 reads SYDVKM. CDR3: CASSPTGTSGYNEQFF. The CDR3 coding sequence is TGTGCCAGCAGCCCAACCGGGACTAGCGGTTACAATGAGCAGTTCTTC.

This sequence joins TRBV7-2 and TRBJ2-5; D might be TRBD1 or TRBD2, each matching 5 bases. The V gene's germline CDR1 is SGHTA and CDR2 FQGNSA. The CDR3 contains 13 residues. The V end was cut by 5 bases, the J end by 5 bases, with 12 bases between. CDR3 coding DNA: TGTGCCAGCAGCGTCAGGGACCGGGAGACCCAGTACTTC. This codes for CASSVRDRETQYF.

This clone came up a few times. The chain combines TRBV2 with TRBJ1-1, with TRBD1 identical over 7 bases. The germline CDR1 and CDR2 sequences are SNHLY and FYNNEI. The CDR3 extends over 12 amino acids. The junction had 10 bases not matched to a gene; V was cut back by 7 bases and J by 11 bases. The CDR3 sequence is CASTLNTGAAFF. The CDR3 bases are TGTGCCAGCACCCTCAACACAGGGGCTGCTTTCTTT.

Worth noting for this clone: At one boundary the junction diverges from the germline segment, which might be a read error. V usage is TRBV7-2 and J usage is TRBJ2-5, with 12 bases aligning to TRBD2. CDR3 length: 16 residues. Germline CDR1 reads SGHTA; CDR2 reads FQGNSA. The DNA for the CDR3 is TGCGCCAGCAGCCAGGAGACTAGCGGGAGATGGGGGACCCAGTACTTC. Translated, it gives CASSQETSGRWGTQYF.

The chain combines TRBV19 with TRBJ1-1; no firm D call. Trimming removed 4 bases from V and 1 base from J, with 7 bases in between. The germline V gene encodes CDR1 LNHDA and CDR2 SQIVND (reference sequence). This CDR3 spans 13 amino acids. The CDR3 nucleotides read TGTGCCAGTAGTACCACGGGGAACACTGAAGCTTTCTTT. This codes for CASSTTGNTEAFF.

In this sample, this clone turned up a few times. The chain combines TRBV6-6 with TRBJ2-2, with 8 bases that match TRBD2. Germline trimming cut 7 bases from V and 6 bases from J; bases unmatched to any gene: 13. CDR1 and CDR2 from the germline V gene are MNHNY and SVGAGI (reference sequence). This CDR3 contains 16 residues. The CDR3 here is CASTQSYGRAAGELFF. The CDR3 DNA reads TGTGCCAGCACCCAGTCATACGGGAGGGCCGCCGGGGAGCTGTTTTTT.

V is TRBV2 and J is TRBJ1-1, with D unresolved. The CDR3 is 14 amino acids. Germline CDR1 and CDR2: SNHLY and FYNNEI. The V and J ends lost 7 bases and 1 base respectively, with 13 bases between them. The CDR3 nucleotides are TGTGCCAGCACTGAGAGACATTCGAACACTGAAGCTTTCTTT. This encodes CASTERHSNTEAFF.

V gene TRBV2 combines with J gene TRBJ1-2; a weak D match, TRBD1 (6 bases). Germline-derived CDR1 and CDR2 are SNHLY and FYNNEI. This CDR3 is built from 13 residues. Deletions cut 4 bases from V and 2 bases from J, with 8 bases between. The CDR3 DNA follows: TGTGCCAGCAGTGCCGGGACAAACTATGGCTACACCTTC. Residues: CASSAGTNYGYTF.

The sample holds a few counts of this clone. DNA for the CDR3: TGTGCCAGCAGCTCCGGGACTTTATCTACCGGGGAGCTGTTTTTT. This gives the protein CASSSGTLSTGELFF. The V gene is TRBV7-9, the J gene TRBJ2-2; weak D call: TRBD2 (6 bases). From germline, CDR1 is SEHNR and CDR2 FQNEAQ (reference sequence). The germline V and J ends were trimmed by 4 bases and 5 bases, with 14 bases remaining between them. The CDR3 has 15 residues. Filled out from reference TRBV7-9 and TRBJ2-2, the complete variable domain reads DTGVSQNPRHKITKRGQNVTFRCDPISEHNRLYWYRQTLGQGPEFLTYFQNEAQLEKSRLLSDRFSAERPKGSFSTLEIQRTEQGDSAMYLCASSSGTLSTGELFFGEGSRLTVL.

CDR3 bases: TGTGCCAGCAGCTTCAGGGGCTCCTACGAGCAGTACTTC. It translates to CASSFRGSYEQYF. The gene calls are TRBV11-2 and TRBJ2-7; D perhaps matches TRBD1 (6 bases). Trimming left V 3 bases short and J 0 bases short, with 6 bases between. The V gene's germline CDR1 is SGHAT and CDR2 FQNNGV. The CDR3 extends over 13 amino acids.

The J gene is TRBJ1-1, the V gene TRBV10-3; a weak D match, TRBD1 (6 bases). Looked up from germline, CDR1 is ENHRY and CDR2 is SYGVKD. Deletions cut 2 bases from V and 4 bases from J, with 11 bases between. The CDR3 extends over 14 amino acids. In nucleotides, the CDR3 is TGTGCCATCAGTGAGGTTGGGGGCGTCACTGAAGCTTTCTTT. Translation gives CAISEVGGVTEAFF.

V gene TRBV18 combines with J gene TRBJ1-5; D call uncertain. CDR1 is KGHSH and CDR2 is LQKENI in the germline V gene. The V gene lost 2 bases and the J gene lost 4 bases, with 12 bases spanning the gap. This CDR3 is 15 amino acids long. The CDR3 sequence is CASSPGSGENQPQHF. The CDR3 DNA is TGTGCCAGCTCACCAGGTAGTGGGGAGAATCAGCCCCAGCATTTT.

In its sample, this clone was seen a few times. This sequence joins TRBV6-1 and TRBJ1-2, with 7 bases that match TRBD1. The CDR3 extends over 14 amino acids. Germline assignment: CDR1 MNHNS and CDR2 SASEGT. After removal of 8 bases from V and 1 base from J, the junction contained 7 bases not matched to a gene. This CDR3 is CASWRDSVNYGYTF. CDR3 bases: TGTGCCAGCTGGCGGGACAGCGTTAACTATGGCTACACCTTC.